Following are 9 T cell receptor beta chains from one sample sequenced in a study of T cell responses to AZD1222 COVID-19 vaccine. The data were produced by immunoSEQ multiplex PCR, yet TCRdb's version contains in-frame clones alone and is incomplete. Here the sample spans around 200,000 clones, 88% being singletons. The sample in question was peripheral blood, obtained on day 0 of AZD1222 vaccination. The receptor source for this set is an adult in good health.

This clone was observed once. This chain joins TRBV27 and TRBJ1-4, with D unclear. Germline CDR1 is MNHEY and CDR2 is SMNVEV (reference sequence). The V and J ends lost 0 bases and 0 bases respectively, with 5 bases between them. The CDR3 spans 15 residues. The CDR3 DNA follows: TGTGCCAGCAGTTTATCGCTTGCAACTAATGAAAAACTGTTTTTT. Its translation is CASSLSLATNEKLFF.

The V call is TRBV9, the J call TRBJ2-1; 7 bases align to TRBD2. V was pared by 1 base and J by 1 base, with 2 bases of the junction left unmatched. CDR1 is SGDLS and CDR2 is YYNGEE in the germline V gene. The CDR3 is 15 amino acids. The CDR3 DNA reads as TGTGCCAGCAGCGTATCTAGCGGTTCCTACAATGAGCAGTTCTTC. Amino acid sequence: CASSVSSGSYNEQFF.

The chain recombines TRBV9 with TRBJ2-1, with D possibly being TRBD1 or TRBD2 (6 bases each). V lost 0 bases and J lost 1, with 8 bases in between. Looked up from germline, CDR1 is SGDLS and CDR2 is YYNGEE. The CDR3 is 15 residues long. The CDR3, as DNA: TGTGCCAGCAGCGTAGTAGGGGGGTCCTACAATGAGCAGTTCTTC. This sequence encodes CASSVVGGSYNEQFF.

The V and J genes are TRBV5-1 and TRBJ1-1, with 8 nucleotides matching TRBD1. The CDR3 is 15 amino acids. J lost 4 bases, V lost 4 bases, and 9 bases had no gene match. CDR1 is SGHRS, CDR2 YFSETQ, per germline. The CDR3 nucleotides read TGCGCCAGCAGCGTCTCAGGGGGCGAGGGCACTGAAGCTTTCTTT. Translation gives CASSVSGGEGTEAFF.

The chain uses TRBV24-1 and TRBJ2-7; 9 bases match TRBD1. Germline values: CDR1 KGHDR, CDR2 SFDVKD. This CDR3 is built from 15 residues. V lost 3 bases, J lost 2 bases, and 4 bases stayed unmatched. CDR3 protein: CATSDPTGGAYEQYF. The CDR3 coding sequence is TGTGCCACCAGTGATCCGACAGGGGGGGCCTACGAGCAGTACTTC.

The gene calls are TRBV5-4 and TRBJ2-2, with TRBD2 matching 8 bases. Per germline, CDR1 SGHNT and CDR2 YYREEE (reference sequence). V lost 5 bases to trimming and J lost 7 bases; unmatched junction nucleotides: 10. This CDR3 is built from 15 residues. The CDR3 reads CASRESGGWGGELFF. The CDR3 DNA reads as TGTGCCAGCAGAGAAAGCGGGGGATGGGGCGGGGAGCTGTTTTTT. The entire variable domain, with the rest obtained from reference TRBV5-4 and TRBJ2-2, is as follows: ETGVTQSPTHLIKTRGQQVTLRCSSQSGHNTVSWYQQALGQGPQFIFQYYREEENGRGNFPPRFSGLQFPNYSSELNVNALELDDSALYLCASRESGGWGGELFFGEGSRLTVL.

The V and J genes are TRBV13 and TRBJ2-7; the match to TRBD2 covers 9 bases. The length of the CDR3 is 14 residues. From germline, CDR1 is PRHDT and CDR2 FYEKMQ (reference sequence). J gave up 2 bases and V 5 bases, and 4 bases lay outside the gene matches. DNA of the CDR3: TGTGCCAGCAGCGCTAGCGGGGTTGCCTACGAGCAGTACTTC. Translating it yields CASSASGVAYEQYF.

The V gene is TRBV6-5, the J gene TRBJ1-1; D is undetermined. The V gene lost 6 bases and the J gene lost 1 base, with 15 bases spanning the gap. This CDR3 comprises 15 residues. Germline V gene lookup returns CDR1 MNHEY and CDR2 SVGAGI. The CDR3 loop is CASRLAPGANTEAFF. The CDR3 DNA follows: TGTGCCAGCAGACTCGCCCCGGGAGCGAACACTGAAGCTTTCTTT.

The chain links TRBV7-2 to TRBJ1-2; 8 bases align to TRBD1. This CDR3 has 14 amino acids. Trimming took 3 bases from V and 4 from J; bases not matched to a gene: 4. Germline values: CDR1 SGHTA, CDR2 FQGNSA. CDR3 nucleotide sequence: TGTGCCAGCAGCTTCGACAGGGGCCGCTATGGCTACACCTTC. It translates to CASSFDRGRYGYTF.